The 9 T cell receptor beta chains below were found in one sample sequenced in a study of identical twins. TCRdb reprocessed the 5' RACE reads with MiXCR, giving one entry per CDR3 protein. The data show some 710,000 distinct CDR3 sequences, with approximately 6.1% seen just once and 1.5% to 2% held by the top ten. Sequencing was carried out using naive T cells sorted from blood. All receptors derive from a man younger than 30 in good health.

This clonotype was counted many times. The CDR3, as DNA: TGTGCCACCAGCGGTTCGGGAGATCAAGATACGCAGTATTTT. This sequence encodes CATSGSGDQDTQYF. This chain joins TRBV15 and TRBJ2-3; tentative D call: TRBD2 (6 bases). V lost 5 bases and J lost 5, with 14 bases in between. The CDR3 is 14 residues long. Germline V gene lookup returns CDR1 LNHNV and CDR2 YYDKDF (reference sequence).

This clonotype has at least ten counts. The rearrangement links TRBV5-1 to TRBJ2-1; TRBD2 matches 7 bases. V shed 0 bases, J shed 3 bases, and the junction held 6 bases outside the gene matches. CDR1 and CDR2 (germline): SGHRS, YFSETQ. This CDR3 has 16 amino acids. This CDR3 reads CASSLARGRGYNEQFF. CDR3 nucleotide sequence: TGCGCCAGCAGCTTGGCTCGAGGGAGGGGCTACAATGAGCAGTTCTTC.

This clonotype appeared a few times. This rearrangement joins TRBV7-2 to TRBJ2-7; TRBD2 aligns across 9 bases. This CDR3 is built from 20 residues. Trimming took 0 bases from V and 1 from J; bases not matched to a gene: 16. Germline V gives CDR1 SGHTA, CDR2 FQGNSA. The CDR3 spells CASSLALSGTSLFESYEQYF. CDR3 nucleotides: TGTGCCAGCAGCTTAGCACTGTCGGGGACTAGCTTGTTTGAGTCCTACGAGCAGTACTTC. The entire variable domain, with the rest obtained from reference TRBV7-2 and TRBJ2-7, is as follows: GAGVSQSPSNKVTEKGKDVELRCDPISGHTALYWYRQSLGQGLEFLIYFQGNSAPDKSGLPSDRFSAERTGGSVSTLTIQRTQQEDSAVYLCASSLALSGTSLFESYEQYFGPGTRLTVT.

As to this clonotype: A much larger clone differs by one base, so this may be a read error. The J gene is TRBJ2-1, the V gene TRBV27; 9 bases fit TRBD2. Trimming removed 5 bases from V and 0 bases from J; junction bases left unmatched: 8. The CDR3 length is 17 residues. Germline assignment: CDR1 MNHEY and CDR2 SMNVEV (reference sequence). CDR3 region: CASSLRTSASSYNEQFF. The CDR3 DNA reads TGTGCCAGCAGTCTCAGGACTAGCGCGAGCTCCTACAATGAGCAGTTCTTC.

The CDR3 reads CASSWGTGDEQFF. The DNA for the CDR3 is TGTGCCAGCAGCTGGGGGACAGGGGATGAGCAGTTCTTC. V gene TRBV5-6 combines with J gene TRBJ2-1, with 10 bases aligning to TRBD1. Per germline, CDR1 SGHDT and CDR2 YYEEEE. The CDR3 consists of 13 residues. With 3 bases clipped from V and 8 bases from J, the junction kept 2 bases outside the gene matches.

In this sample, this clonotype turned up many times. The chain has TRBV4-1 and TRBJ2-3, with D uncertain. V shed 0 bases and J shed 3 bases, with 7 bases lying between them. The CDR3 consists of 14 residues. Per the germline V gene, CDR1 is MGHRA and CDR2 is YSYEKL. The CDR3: CASSQELGTDTQYF. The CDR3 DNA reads TGCGCCAGCAGCCAAGAATTAGGTACAGATACGCAGTATTTT.

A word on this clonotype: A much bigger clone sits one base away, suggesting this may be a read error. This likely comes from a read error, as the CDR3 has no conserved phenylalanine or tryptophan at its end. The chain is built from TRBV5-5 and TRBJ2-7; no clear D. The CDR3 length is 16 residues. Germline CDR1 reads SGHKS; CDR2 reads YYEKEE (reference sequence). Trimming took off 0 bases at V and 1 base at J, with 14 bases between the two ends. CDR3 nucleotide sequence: TGTGCCAGCAGCTTGGATTACAGCCCCCCTTCCTACGAGCAGTACTAC. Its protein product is CASSLDYSPPSYEQYY.

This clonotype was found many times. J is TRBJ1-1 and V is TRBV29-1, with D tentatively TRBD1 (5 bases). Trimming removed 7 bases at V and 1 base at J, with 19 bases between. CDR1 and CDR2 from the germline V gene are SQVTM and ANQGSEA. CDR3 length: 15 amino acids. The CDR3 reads CSEVVAGGGNTEAFF. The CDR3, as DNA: TGCAGCGAGGTGGTAGCCGGCGGGGGGAACACTGAAGCTTTCTTT.

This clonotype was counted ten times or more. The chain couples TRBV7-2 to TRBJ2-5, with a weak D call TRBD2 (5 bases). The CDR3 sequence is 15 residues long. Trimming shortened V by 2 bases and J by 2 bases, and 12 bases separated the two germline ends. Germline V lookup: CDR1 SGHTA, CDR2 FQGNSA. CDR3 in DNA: TGTGCCAGCAGCTTACCGGGTCCGGGACAAGAGACCCAGTACTTC. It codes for CASSLPGPGQETQYF. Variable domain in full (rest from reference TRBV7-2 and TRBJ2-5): GAGVSQSPSNKVTEKGKDVELRCDPISGHTALYWYRQSLGQGLEFLIYFQGNSAPDKSGLPSDRFSAERTGGSVSTLTIQRTQQEDSAVYLCASSLPGPGQETQYFGPGTRLLVL.